The 17 T cell receptor beta chains below were found in one sample sequenced in a study of graft-versus-host responses after intestinal transplantation. Method: immunoSEQ multiplex PCR; TCRdb's copy keeps in-frame clones and lacks some. The sample yields over 70,000 clones, around 83% seen once. Antigens for these TCRs are unknown. The material sequenced was unstimulated CD8+ T cells sorted from spleen or lymph node cells, taken before intestinal transplant. The receptors originated from a human donor who received an intestinal transplant.

The chain joins TRBV7-9 to TRBJ2-2; 9 bases map to TRBD2. CDR3 length equals 17 residues. Germline V gene sequence: CDR1 SEHNR, CDR2 FQNEAQ (reference sequence). Trimming cost V 4 bases and J 1 base; bases outside gene matches: 7. CDR3 loop: CASSSISGGLNTGELFF. The CDR3 DNA is TGTGCCAGCAGCTCAATTAGCGGGGGCCTGAACACCGGGGAGCTGTTTTTT.

This rearrangement joins TRBV6-1 to TRBJ2-1; D gene ambiguous. The CDR3 consists of 12 residues. Germline lookup yields CDR1 MNHNS and CDR2 SASEGT. Trimming cost V 2 bases and J 5 bases, with 4 bases left between them. CDR3 loop: CASSESDNEQFF. Here the CDR3 DNA reads TGTGCCAGCAGTGAATCCGACAATGAGCAGTTCTTC.

The chain combines TRBV5-4 with TRBJ1-2; 10 positions match TRBD1. The CDR3 loop spans 16 amino acids. Germline V gene data show CDR1 as SGHNT and CDR2 as YYREEE (reference sequence). Trimming cost V 0 bases and J 3 bases; bases outside gene matches: 5. CDR3 region: CASSLDPTGGHYGYTF. The CDR3 DNA is TGTGCCAGCAGCTTGGACCCGACAGGGGGCCACTATGGCTACACCTTC.

The chain employs TRBV6-1 and TRBJ1-5; D ambiguous. V was cut by 4 bases and J by 0 bases, with 10 bases left in between. The germline CDR1 and CDR2 sequences are MNHNS and SASEGT. This CDR3 is 15 amino acids long. CDR3 nucleotides: TGTGCCAGCAGTGTTGCCCAATATAGCAATCAGCCCCAGCATTTT. It yields the protein CASSVAQYSNQPQHF.

The V and J genes are TRBV6-5 and TRBJ1-2, with D perhaps matching TRBD1 (6 bases). V gave up 0 bases and J gave up 6 bases, with 11 bases separating them. The CDR3 consists of 14 residues. Germline CDR1 reads MNHEY; CDR2 reads SVGAGI. The chain's CDR3 is CASSYSWGRDGYTF. The CDR3 coding sequence is TGTGCCAGCAGTTACTCGTGGGGGCGGGATGGCTACACCTTC.

The J gene is TRBJ2-1, the V gene TRBV6-5, with D uncertain. This CDR3 has 13 amino acids. The V gene's germline CDR1 is MNHEY and CDR2 SVGAGI. V was shortened by 0 bases and J by 9 bases, with 9 bases between the two germline ends. CDR3 protein: CASSYSTLGEQFF. CDR3 DNA: TGTGCCAGCAGTTACTCGACTTTAGGTGAGCAGTTCTTC.

This clone was recorded only once. CDR3 sequence reads: CASSTPQGARDTEAFF. CDR3 DNA: TGTGCCAGCAGCACCCCGCAGGGGGCGAGGGACACTGAAGCTTTCTTT. The chain combines TRBV11-2 with TRBJ1-1, with 8 bases that match TRBD1. The CDR3 runs 16 residues. V trimming: 5 bases; J trimming: 3 bases; junction bases outside the gene matches: 11. Germline V gene sequence: CDR1 SGHAT, CDR2 FQNNGV.

The J gene is TRBJ2-7, the V gene TRBV6-5; a weak D match, TRBD1 (6 bases). The germline CDR1 and CDR2 sequences are MNHEY and SVGAGI. Between the trimmed V and J ends, which lost 0 bases and 7 bases, there was a span of 10 bases. This CDR3 is 13 amino acids long. Here the CDR3 reads CASSYSPTGEQYF. CDR3 coding DNA: TGTGCCAGCAGTTACTCGCCCACAGGGGAGCAGTACTTC.

By its share, this clone is large (0.1 to 1%). Other DNA sequences within the sample encode an identical CDR3. This rearrangement joins TRBV11-1 to TRBJ2-3, with 9 bases matching TRBD1. The V and J ends lost 4 bases and 4 bases, in that order; junction bases with no gene match: 6. The CDR3 covers 15 residues. CDR1 is SGHAT and CDR2 is FQDESV in the germline V gene (reference sequence). The CDR3 region has the DNA TGTGCCAGCAGCTATGGGACAGGGAAGGCAGATACGCAGTATTTT. Translating gives CASSYGTGKADTQYF.

This sequence joins TRBV19 and TRBJ2-3, with 11 bases fitting TRBD1. From germline, CDR1 is LNHDA and CDR2 SQIVND (reference sequence). This CDR3 spans 18 amino acids. V gave up 3 bases and J gave up 0 bases; unmatched junction bases: 8. CDR3 sequence (DNA): TGTGCCAGTAGTATCGGCCGGGACAGGGGGGCGAGCACAGATACGCAGTATTTT. Translation: CASSIGRDRGASTDTQYF.

This clone has just one count. J is TRBJ2-1 and V is TRBV6-5; 8 bases align to TRBD2. This CDR3 has 12 amino acids. Germline V gene sequence: CDR1 MNHEY, CDR2 SVGAGI. With V trimmed by 8 bases and J by 10 bases, 7 bases remained unmatched. The CDR3 reads CASAAGAPEQFF. CDR3 bases: TGTGCCAGCGCAGCGGGAGCACCGGAGCAGTTCTTC.

The V and J genes are TRBV11-2 and TRBJ2-5, with 9 nucleotides matching TRBD2. The CDR3 sequence is 14 residues long. The ends lost 2 bases at V and 4 bases at J; junction bases unmatched: 2. CDR1 SGHAT and CDR2 FQNNGV come from the germline V gene. CDR3 DNA sequence: TGTGCCAGCAGCTTACGCGGGAGGGGAGAGACCCAGTACTTC. It encodes CASSLRGRGETQYF.

The gene calls are TRBV27 and TRBJ2-3; D perhaps matches TRBD2 (6 bases). V was shortened by 4 bases and J by 4 bases, with 12 bases between the two germline ends. Germline CDR1 is MNHEY and CDR2 is SMNVEV (reference sequence). The CDR3 length is 14 residues. The DNA for the CDR3 is TGTGCCAGCAGTTGGGACTCCCCCCCAGATACGCAGTATTTT. Translated, it gives CASSWDSPPDTQYF.

This chain uses TRBV6-5 with TRBJ1-1, with a tentative D call TRBD1 (5 bases). V was pared by 7 bases and J by 0 bases, with 15 bases between. This CDR3 has 15 residues. Germline V gene lookup returns CDR1 MNHEY and CDR2 SVGAGI. CDR3 in amino acids: CASTPPGRLNTEAFF. The CDR3 DNA is TGTGCCAGCACTCCTCCGGGACGCCTGAACACTGAAGCTTTCTTT.

The rearrangement uses TRBV10-3 and TRBJ2-5, with D possibly called TRBD1 or TRBD2 (6 bases each). V was clipped by 2 bases and J by 5 bases, with 15 bases between them. Germline CDR1 reads ENHRY; CDR2 reads SYGVKD. The CDR3 has 15 amino acids. Here the CDR3 reads CAISEDGGLEETQYF. Here the CDR3 DNA reads TGTGCCATCAGTGAGGATGGGGGGCTCGAGGAGACCCAGTACTTC.

The table lists this clone with a few counts. This rearrangement joins TRBV27 to TRBJ2-7; 11 bases align to TRBD2. V lost 4 bases, J lost 0 bases, and 5 bases stayed unmatched. The germline CDR1 and CDR2 sequences are MNHEY and SMNVEV (reference sequence). CDR3 length: 16 amino acids. The CDR3 region has the DNA TGTGCCAGCAGTTCTAGCGGGGGGTCCTTCTCCTACGAGCAGTACTTC. Its translation: CASSSSGGSFSYEQYF.

This clone was seen a handful of times. J is TRBJ2-7 and V is TRBV27; 9 nucleotides align to TRBD2. V lost 5 bases and J lost 5; bases outside the gene matches: 7. Germline lookup yields CDR1 MNHEY and CDR2 SMNVEV (reference sequence). This CDR3 comprises 14 residues. CDR3: CASSPTAGGHEQYF. The CDR3 DNA follows: TGTGCCAGCAGTCCGACAGCGGGAGGCCACGAGCAGTACTTC.